These T cell receptor beta chains were read from a single sample in a study of tissue T cells after allogeneic stem cell transplantation. Clones were read by immunoSEQ multiplex PCR, and TCRdb kept only the in-frame ones, dropping some. The sample has roughly 9,000 clones, 65% seen once. The source was tissue from the stomach, collected at autopsy. These receptors all come from a male donor older than 55 with lung cancer. Each CDR3 is given with its conserved first and last residue. The D gene is left open where the match is weak. Rows may omit the clone size; those that give it use once, few, many or a size class.

TRBV5-6	TRBJ2-5	-	16	-	TGTGCCAGCAGCTTTCGAGGGCAGGGGTACCAAGAGACCCAGTACTTC	CASSFRGQGYQETQYF
TRBV12-3/TRBV12-4	TRBJ2-7	-	12	once	TGTGCCAGCAGCCCCGACGTCTACGAGCAGTACTTC	CASSPDVYEQYF
TRBV10-3	TRBJ1-1	-	15	-	TGTGCCATCAGTGAGTTTGAGGGGGTGAACACTGAAGCTTTCTTT	CAISEFEGVNTEAFF
TRBV11-2	TRBJ2-3	TRBD2	18	-	TGTGCCAGCAGCTTAGCCCTACTAGCGGGGGGGCCCACAGATACGCAGTATTTT	CASSLALLAGGPTDTQYF
TRBV29-1	TRBJ1-2	TRBD1	13	-	TGCAGCGTAAGGACAGGGGGTAATTATGGCTACACCTTC	CSVRTGGNYGYTF
TRBV2	TRBJ2-1	-	13	medium-sized	TGTGCCAGCGATGATCAGGATGACAATGAGCAGTTCTTC	CASDDQDDNEQFF
TRBV2	TRBJ1-3	-	19	-	TGTGCCAGCAGTGCTGGTGGAGCAGGGAGGGTGAGCTCTGGAAACACCATATATTTT	CASSAGGAGRVSSGNTIYF
TRBV5-1	TRBJ2-7	-	12	-	TGCGCCAGCAGCCCAAAAGTCGACGAGCAGTACTTC	CASSPKVDEQYF
TRBV21-1	TRBJ1-1	-	16	-	TGTGCCAGCAGCAAAGCGAACAGACGGATGAACACTGAAGCTTTCTTT	CASSKANRRMNTEAFF
TRBV6-6	TRBJ2-7	TRBD1	14	few	TGTGCCAGCAGGGATAGGGACAGTCCCTACGAGCAGTACTTC	CASRDRDSPYEQYF
TRBV5-1	TRBJ1-2	TRBD1	16	-	TGCGCCAGCAGTAGGTCCGGACAGGAGCTTCTTTATGGCTACACCTTC	CASSRSGQELLYGYTF
TRBV30	TRBJ1-2	TRBD1	13	-	TGTGCCTTTAGACAGGGGGCTTTCTACCGCTACACCTTC	CAFRQGAFYRYTF
TRBV28	TRBJ2-1	TRBD1	15	-	TGTGCCAGCAGTTTGAGGACAGGGCCCTACAATGAGCAGTTCTTC	CASSLRTGPYNEQFF
TRBV6-1	TRBJ2-2	TRBD2	17	medium-sized	TGTGCCAGCAGTGAAGATAGGAAGGCGGGAGTCACCGGGGAGCTGTTTTTT	CASSEDRKAGVTGELFF
TRBV6-6	TRBJ2-6	TRBD1	17	-	TGTGCCAGCAGTCGGGGACAGGGGGCCCCTGGGGCCAACGTCCTGACTTTC	CASSRGQGAPGANVLTF
TRBV4-3	TRBJ2-3	-	12	-	TGCGCCAGCAGCTACGGGTCGGACACGCAGTATTTT	CASSYGSDTQYF
TRBV2	TRBJ1-5	-	16	-	TGTGCCAGCAGTGGAGGCGGCAGAAGGAGCAATCAGCCCCAGCATTTT	CASSGGGRRSNQPQHF
TRBV29-1	TRBJ2-1	TRBD2	17	-	TGCAGCGTTGAAGATTACCTAGCGGGGGGGATCTACAATGAGCAGTTCTTC	CSVEDYLAGGIYNEQFF
TRBV19	TRBJ2-7	TRBD1	13	-	TGTGCCAGTAGTAACAGGGGCGAATACGAGCAGTACTTC	CASSNRGEYEQYF
TRBV7-9	TRBJ1-1	-	15	few	TGTGCCAGCAGCCCTACGGCGGCAGGGGACACTGAAGCTTTCTTT	CASSPTAAGDTEAFF
TRBV5-4	TRBJ1-6	-	15	-	TGTGCCAGCAGCCCCGCAAGCTCCTATAATTCACCCCTCCACTTT	CASSPASSYNSPLHF
TRBV4-3	TRBJ1-1	TRBD1	14	-	TGCGCCAGCAGCCAGGACAGGACGAACACTGAAGCTTTCTTT	CASSQDRTNTEAFF
TRBV7-6	TRBJ2-1	-	18	-	TGTGCCAGCAGCCCAGGAGGCGAGGCTCCCTCCCCCTACAATGAGCAGTTCTTC	CASSPGGEAPSPYNEQFF
TRBV5-6	TRBJ1-2	TRBD1	13	few	TGTGCCAGCAGCCTGCAGGGGGACTATGGCTACACCTTC	CASSLQGDYGYTF
TRBV4-1	TRBJ1-2	-	15	few	TGCGCCAGCAGCCAAGATAGCGGGTATGACTATGGCTACACCTTC	CASSQDSGYDYGYTF
TRBV10-3	TRBJ1-2	-	12	medium-sized	TGTGCCATCAGTGAATCTCTCGCCGGCTACACCTTC	CAISESLAGYTF
TRBV10-3	TRBJ2-7	TRBD2	16	few	TGTGCCATCAGTGAGTCTCTTAGCGGGTTCTCCTACGAGCAGTACTTC	CAISESLSGFSYEQYF
TRBV5-6	TRBJ2-6	-	16	-	TGTGCCAGCAGCAAAACAGGTTACTCTGGGGCCAACGTCCTGACTTTC	CASSKTGYSGANVLTF
TRBV12-3/TRBV12-4	TRBJ2-7	-	12	-	TGTGCCAGCAGTTTAATCGGGGTCGAGCAGTACTTC	CASSLIGVEQYF
TRBV24-1	TRBJ2-1	-	13	-	TGTGCCACCAGGGGGGGGCAGCGCAATGAGCAGTTCTTC	CATRGGQRNEQFF
TRBV3-1/TRBV3-2	TRBJ2-5	-	15	-	TGTGCCAGCAGCCAAGGATGGGGGATCAAAGAGACCCAGTACTTC	CASSQGWGIKETQYF
TRBV7-9	TRBJ1-2	-	14	-	TGTGCCAGCAGCTTAGGAAGGACAGACCATGGCTACACCTTC	CASSLGRTDHGYTF
TRBV5-4	TRBJ2-7	-	14	-	TGTGCCAGCAGCTCGAACATCGGCTCCTACGAGCAGTACTTC	CASSSNIGSYEQYF
TRBV7-9	TRBJ1-1	TRBD1	16	-	TGTGCCAGCAGCTTAGCAAAAGGGACAGGGGGAACTGAAGCTTTCTTT	CASSLAKGTGGTEAFF
TRBV2	TRBJ1-6	-	15	-	TGTGCCAGCAGTGAGTATATGGCAGGGTTGATACCCCTCCACTTT	CASSEYMAGLIPLHF
TRBV18	TRBJ1-1	-	11	-	TGTGCCAGCTCTCCTAACACTGAAGCTTTCTTT	CASSPNTEAFF
TRBV9	TRBJ1-5	TRBD1	15	-	TGTGCCAGCAGCCGACAGGGGTTTAGCAATCAGCCCCAGCATTTT	CASSRQGFSNQPQHF
TRBV5-6	TRBJ1-3	TRBD1	16	-	TGTGCCAGCAGCTTGGTGCAGGGGGTTGATGGAAACACCATATATTTT	CASSLVQGVDGNTIYF
TRBV7-9	TRBJ1-2	-	17	medium-sized	TGTGCCAGCAGCCACCTGGAAGGGGACTCTGCTAACTATGGCTACACCTTC	CASSHLEGDSANYGYTF
TRBV11-1	TRBJ1-1	-	13	-	TGTGCCAGCTCGCTAGGGGGGAAAACTGAAGCTTTCTTT	CASSLGGKTEAFF
TRBV7-2	TRBJ2-7	TRBD2	16	few	TGTGCCAGCAGCCGTAACTCACTAGCGACTCCCTACGAGCAGTACTTC	CASSRNSLATPYEQYF
TRBV24-1	TRBJ2-5	TRBD1	16	few	TGTGCCACCAGTGACGGGACAGGGAGATTCCAAGAGACCCAGTACTTC	CATSDGTGRFQETQYF
TRBV6-4	TRBJ2-1	-	18	-	TGTGCCAGCAGTGACTCAATTAAGATAAGCAACGATTACAATGAGCAGTTCTTC	CASSDSIKISNDYNEQFF
TRBV5-1	TRBJ1-5	TRBD1	14	-	TGCGCCAGCTCGGGCGGACAGGGGAATCAGCCCCAGCATTTT	CASSGGQGNQPQHF
TRBV28	TRBJ1-3	-	16	-	TGTGCCAGCAGTTTATCGGACAGAGGCTCTGGAAACACCATATATTTT	CASSLSDRGSGNTIYF
TRBV29-1	TRBJ1-2	-	11	-	TGCAGCGTTTTAACAGGGAATGGCTACACCTTC	CSVLTGNGYTF
TRBV6-6	TRBJ2-3	-	14	large	TGTGCCAGCAGCAAGGGACCGCACGGGGATACGCAGTATTTT	CASSKGPHGDTQYF
TRBV19	TRBJ2-2	-	18	-	TGTGCCATCATTTCCGGGACGGAACTGAAACCGAACACCGGGGAGCTGTTTTTT	CAIISGTELKPNTGELFF
TRBV6-5	TRBJ1-1	TRBD1	14	-	TGTGCCAGCAGTTACTCGTGGAGGGGGCCTGAAGCTTTCTTT	CASSYSWRGPEAFF
TRBV5-1	TRBJ2-7	TRBD1	14	-	TGCGCCAGCGCTTCAGACAGGGGATTATACGAGCAGTACTTC	CASASDRGLYEQYF
TRBV6-5	TRBJ1-3	-	13	-	TGTGCCAGCCGCGGGAAAACTGGAAACACCATATATTTT	CASRGKTGNTIYF
TRBV3-1/TRBV3-2	TRBJ1-1	-	13	-	TGTGCCAGCAGCCAAGGACAGTCCTTTGAAGCTTTCTTT	CASSQGQSFEAFF
TRBV19	TRBJ1-6	-	18	-	TGTGCCAGTAGAACTACCGACTTTGGCTCGCTCCATAATTCACCCCTCCACTTT	CASRTTDFGSLHNSPLHF
TRBV7-2	TRBJ1-2	-	16	once	TGTGCCAGCAGCTCAAGTGGGGGCGAGACTAACTATGGCTACACCTTC	CASSSSGGETNYGYTF
TRBV5-1	TRBJ2-7	TRBD1	14	few	TGCGCCAGCAGCTCCGGGACAGGGTCGGGCGAGCAGTACTTC	CASSSGTGSGEQYF
TRBV6-5	TRBJ2-7	-	15	few	TGTGCCAGCAGTCCCGCCGGGACGGTCAGTGGCGAGCAGTACTTC	CASSPAGTVSGEQYF
TRBV10-2	TRBJ2-7	TRBD2	17	-	TGCGCCAGCAGTGAGGGTTTAGAGGTTAGCGGGGGCGACGAGCAGTACTTC	CASSEGLEVSGGDEQYF
TRBV9	TRBJ2-3	-	15	-	TGTGCCAGCAGCGTAGGCTTACTTAGCACAGATACGCAGTATTTT	CASSVGLLSTDTQYF
TRBV2	TRBJ2-3	-	15	-	TGTGCCAGCAGCACACGGCGGGCTAGCACAGATACGCAGTATTTT	CASSTRRASTDTQYF